A selection of T cell receptor beta chains follows, all from one sample in a study of cytomegalovirus exposure and HLA in healthy donors. Profiling relied on immunoSEQ multiplex PCR, and the TCRdb table lists in-frame clones only, not all of them. The sample lists over 100,000 clones, 75% to 90% occurring once. Specimen: PBMCs. The receptors stem from a man in his forties in good health and CMV-seronegative. Both conserved end residues are part of each CDR3. The order of the fields is D gene, V gene, clone size, J gene, CDR3 protein, CDR3 DNA. D genes are given only for firm matches. Rows give clone size only sometimes, using once, few, many, or a class for an expanded clone.

TRBD2	TRBV15	few	TRBJ2-7	CATSRGISGGIYEQYF	TGTGCCACCAGCAGAGGGATTAGCGGGGGGATCTACGAGCAGTACTTC
-	TRBV9	-	TRBJ1-6	CASSPHGGPNSYNSPLHF	TGTGCCAGCAGCCCCCACGGAGGGCCGAACTCCTATAATTCACCCCTCCACTTT
-	TRBV6-5	few	TRBJ2-7	CASSRTSNSYEQYF	TGTGCCAGCAGCCGCACTAGTAATTCCTACGAGCAGTACTTC
-	TRBV5-1	-	TRBJ2-3	CASSLRDSTRDTQYF	TGCGCCAGCAGCCTCCGGGACTCGACGCGGGATACGCAGTATTTT
-	TRBV30	few	TRBJ1-6	CAWGNRVVTTLHF	TGTGCCTGGGGAAACAGGGTGGTAACGACCCTCCACTTT
TRBD1	TRBV29-1	-	TRBJ1-2	CSVDRVANYGYTF	TGCAGCGTGGACAGGGTAGCTAACTATGGCTACACCTTC
-	TRBV5-1	-	TRBJ2-7	CASSLQVDYEQYF	TGCGCCAGCAGCTTGCAGGTGGACTACGAGCAGTACTTC
-	TRBV7-6	-	TRBJ2-5	CASSLVLQETQYF	TGTGCCAGCAGCTTAGTCCTCCAAGAGACCCAGTACTTC
-	TRBV12-5	-	TRBJ1-2	CASGLAPDGWGLSGYTF	TGTGCTAGTGGTTTGGCCCCGGACGGATGGGGGCTCTCTGGCTACACCTTC
TRBD2	TRBV19	-	TRBJ2-3	CASSIGTSGAADTQYF	TGTGCCAGTAGTATAGGGACTAGCGGGGCTGCAGATACGCAGTATTTT
-	TRBV5-1	-	TRBJ1-3	CASSMVTGENTIYF	TGCGCCAGCAGCATGGTAACAGGAGAAAACACCATATATTTT
TRBD1	TRBV27	-	TRBJ1-1	CASSFGTGHTEAFF	TGTGCCAGCAGTTTTGGGACAGGTCACACTGAAGCTTTCTTT
-	TRBV9	once	TRBJ2-1	CASSVGPTPPRGEQFF	TGTGCCAGCAGCGTAGGTCCGACCCCGCCTAGGGGTGAGCAGTTCTTC
-	TRBV5-1	-	TRBJ2-1	CASSLDRANEQFF	TGCGCCAGCAGCTTGGACAGGGCAAATGAGCAGTTCTTC
-	TRBV6-1	-	TRBJ2-3	CASSDNRVGGTQYF	TGTGCCAGCAGTGATAACAGGGTTGGTGGTACGCAGTATTTT
-	TRBV10-3	few	TRBJ2-7	CAISESGVRGEDF	TGTGCCATCAGTGAGTCGGGGGTACGTGGGGAGGACTTC
TRBD1	TRBV4-3	-	TRBJ1-1	CASSQDWTGGWTEAFF	TGCGCCAGCAGCCAAGATTGGACAGGGGGCTGGACTGAAGCTTTCTTT
-	TRBV2	once	TRBJ1-2	CASGQGLGYGYTF	TGTGCCAGCGGTCAGGGGCTTGGGTATGGCTACACCTTC
-	TRBV5-6	-	TRBJ1-2	CASGYRIPFNYGYTF	TGTGCCAGCGGGTACAGGATCCCTTTTAACTATGGCTACACCTTC
TRBD1	TRBV11-3	-	TRBJ2-2	CASSKLGTANTGELFF	TGTGCCAGCAGCAAACTGGGGACAGCGAACACCGGGGAGCTGTTTTTT
TRBD1	TRBV15	-	TRBJ1-1	CATSRVPGTGSTEAFF	TGTGCCACCAGCAGAGTTCCCGGGACAGGGTCGACTGAAGCTTTCTTT
TRBD1	TRBV19	-	TRBJ2-5	CASSVRQGQETQYF	TGTGCCAGTAGTGTCCGACAGGGACAAGAGACCCAGTACTTC
-	TRBV18	-	TRBJ1-2	CASSPGRREGYTF	TGTGCCAGCTCACCCGGAAGGAGAGAAGGCTACACCTTC
TRBD1	TRBV5-8	few	TRBJ2-3	CASSSRPGQTTDTQYF	TGTGCCAGCAGCTCGAGGCCGGGACAGACAACAGATACGCAGTATTTT
TRBD2	TRBV5-4	-	TRBJ2-5	CASSLGIGGVQETQYF	TGTGCCAGCAGCTTGGGCATCGGGGGGGTCCAAGAGACCCAGTACTTC
-	TRBV14	once	TRBJ1-3	CASSRHLGNTIYF	TGTGCCAGCAGCCGTCACTTAGGAAACACCATATATTTT
-	TRBV19	-	TRBJ1-1	CASSTRAEAFF	TGTGCCAGTAGTACGAGGGCTGAAGCTTTCTTT
TRBD1	TRBV25-1	-	TRBJ1-1	CASSDRGKVLNTEAFF	TGTGCCAGCAGTGACAGGGGGAAGGTACTGAACACTGAAGCTTTCTTT
TRBD1	TRBV2	-	TRBJ2-7	CASSEAGQSSYEQYF	TGTGCCAGCAGTGAAGCGGGACAGAGCTCCTACGAGCAGTACTTC
TRBD2	TRBV5-1	-	TRBJ2-5	CASSLGSGGLFYQETQYF	TGCGCCAGCAGCTTGGGTAGCGGGGGGCTTTTCTACCAAGAGACCCAGTACTTC
-	TRBV25-1	-	TRBJ2-5	CASSIQETQYF	TGTGCCAGCAGCATCCAAGAGACCCAGTACTTC
TRBD1	TRBV30	few	TRBJ1-2	CAWSLTGLDRGYGYTF	TGTGCCTGGAGTCTGACAGGGTTGGATCGGGGCTATGGCTACACCTTC
-	TRBV27	-	TRBJ2-7	CASSPRRGGYEQYF	TGTGCCAGCAGCCCCCGACGGGGTGGCTACGAGCAGTACTTC
-	TRBV10-1	-	TRBJ1-3	CASSESIDRSSGNTIYF	TGCGCCAGCAGTGAGTCGATCGACAGGAGCTCTGGAAACACCATATATTTT
TRBD1	TRBV5-6	-	TRBJ2-7	CASSLWTGNYEQYF	TGTGCCAGCAGCTTGTGGACAGGGAACTACGAGCAGTACTTC
-	TRBV5-6	-	TRBJ2-7	CASSFLTAIYEQYF	TGTGCCAGCAGCTTCTTGACAGCAATCTACGAGCAGTACTTC
TRBD2	TRBV15	-	TRBJ2-5	CATSRGPGGTQYF	TGTGCCACCAGCAGAGGGCCGGGGGGGACCCAGTACTTC
-	TRBV7-2	-	TRBJ1-2	CASSRGEGRPNYGYTF	TGTGCCAGCAGCCGCGGGGAGGGCCGTCCTAACTATGGCTACACCTTC
TRBD1	TRBV5-1	-	TRBJ1-1	CASSPRQGTGLTEAFF	TGCGCCAGCAGCCCCAGACAGGGGACAGGGCTCACTGAAGCTTTCTTT
TRBD1	TRBV27	-	TRBJ1-5	CASSRQGNQPQHF	TGTGCCAGCAGTCGACAGGGGAATCAGCCCCAGCATTTT
-	TRBV9	-	TRBJ1-1	CASSVGGGAEAFF	TGTGCCAGCAGCGTAGGGGGGGGAGCTGAAGCTTTCTTT
-	TRBV6-5	few	TRBJ2-7	CASSLGALGGEQYF	TGTGCCAGCAGCTTGGGGGCCCTGGGAGGGGAGCAGTACTTC
-	TRBV25-1	-	TRBJ2-2	CASSELEGLRTGELFF	TGTGCCAGCAGTGAATTGGAGGGGCTGAGGACCGGGGAGCTGTTTTTT
-	TRBV6-1	-	TRBJ1-5	CASSEGGLGRGMPPLQPQHF	TGTGCCAGCAGTGAAGGGGGCCTTGGTAGGGGAATGCCCCCTTTACAGCCCCAGCATTTT
-	TRBV6-1	few	TRBJ2-1	CASSDPQTAASSFF	TGTGCCAGCAGTGATCCACAGACAGCAGCATCTTCGTTCTTC
-	TRBV19	-	TRBJ1-6	CASSTHNSPLHF	TGTGCCAGTAGCACTCATAATTCACCCCTCCACTTT
TRBD1	TRBV2	-	TRBJ1-2	CASRQTGGGNYGYTF	TGTGCCAGCAGGCAGACAGGGGGCGGAAACTATGGCTACACCTTC
TRBD1	TRBV2	-	TRBJ1-1	CASSVDRDTEAFF	TGTGCCAGCAGTGTCGACAGGGACACTGAAGCTTTCTTT
-	TRBV5-1	-	TRBJ1-3	CASSWGGTSSGNTIYF	TGCGCCAGCAGCTGGGGGGGGACCTCCTCTGGAAACACCATATATTTT
-	TRBV6-9	-	TRBJ2-7	CASRTPPRIYEQYF	TGTGCCAGCCGGACTCCCCCGAGGATCTACGAGCAGTACTTC
-	TRBV7-8	-	TRBJ1-5	CASSFIGSQPQHF	TGTGCCAGCAGCTTTATAGGGAGTCAGCCCCAGCATTTT
TRBD2	TRBV7-9	few	TRBJ2-3	CSSSPYVTSVSRDTQYF	TGTTCCAGCAGCCCCTACGTGACTAGCGTGAGTCGGGATACGCAGTATTTT
-	TRBV7-9	-	TRBJ2-5	CASSSGQVEGETQYF	TGTGCCAGCAGCTCCGGACAGGTGGAGGGAGAGACCCAGTACTTC
-	TRBV5-1	-	TRBJ2-5	CASSLVQSQETQYF	TGCGCCAGCAGCTTGGTCCAGTCCCAAGAGACCCAGTACTTC
-	TRBV19	-	TRBJ2-1	CATRQSSSYNEQFF	TGTGCCACCCGACAGTCGAGCTCCTACAATGAGCAGTTCTTC